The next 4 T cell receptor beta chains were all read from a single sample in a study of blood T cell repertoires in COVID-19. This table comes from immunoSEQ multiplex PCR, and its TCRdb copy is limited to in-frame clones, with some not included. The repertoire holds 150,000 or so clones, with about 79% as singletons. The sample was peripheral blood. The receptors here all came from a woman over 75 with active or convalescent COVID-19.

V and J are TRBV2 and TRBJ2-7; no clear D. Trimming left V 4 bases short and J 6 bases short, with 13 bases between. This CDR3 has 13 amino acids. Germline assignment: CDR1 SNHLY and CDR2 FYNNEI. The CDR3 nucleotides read TGTGCCAGCAGTGTTCGACCCAAGCGCGAGCAGTACTTC. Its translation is CASSVRPKREQYF.

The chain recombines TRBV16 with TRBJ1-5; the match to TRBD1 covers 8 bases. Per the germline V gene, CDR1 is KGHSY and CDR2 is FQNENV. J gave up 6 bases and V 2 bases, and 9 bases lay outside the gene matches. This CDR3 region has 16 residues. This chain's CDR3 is CASSQQDRVFGQPQHF. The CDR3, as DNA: TGTGCCAGCAGCCAACAGGACAGGGTGTTTGGTCAGCCCCAGCATTTT.

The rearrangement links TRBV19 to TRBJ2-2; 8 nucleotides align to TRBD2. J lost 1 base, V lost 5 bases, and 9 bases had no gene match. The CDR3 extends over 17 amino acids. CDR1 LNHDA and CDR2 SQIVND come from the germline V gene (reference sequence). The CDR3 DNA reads TGTGCCAGTAGTCGTCGACTGAGCGGGGGGAACACCGGGGAGCTGTTTTTT. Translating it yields CASSRRLSGGNTGELFF.

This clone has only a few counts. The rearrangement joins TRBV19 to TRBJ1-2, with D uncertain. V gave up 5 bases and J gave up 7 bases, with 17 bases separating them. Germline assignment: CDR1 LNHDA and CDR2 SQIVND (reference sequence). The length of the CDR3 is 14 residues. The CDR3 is CASSSSPPSSGYTF. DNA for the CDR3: TGTGCCAGTAGTTCCTCTCCCCCCTCGAGTGGCTACACCTTC.